This T cell receptor (beta chain) is from a study of tumor-infiltrating lymphocytes in primary liver carcinoma. Germline-derived CDR1 and CDR2 are MRHNA and SNTAGT. The CDR3 has 14 residues. Details on this clonotype: Germline is not matched at one junction end, which may reflect a read error.

TCR beta cDNA was reverse-transcribed from approximately 0.45 ug of total RNA. The reaction used a constant-region primer and ProtoScript II reverse transcriptase. What produced the TCR beta libraries was three nested multiplex PCR rounds using slightly modified ARM-PCR. The two initial PCR rounds, nine to eleven cycles each, used TRBV1-TRBV30 forward and C-beta reverse primers. TCRdb redid the calling of the multiplex PCR reads with MiXCR, one entry per CDR3 protein. The top ten hold approximately 37% of the sample, which has more than 30,000 distinct CDR3 sequences, approximately 71% seen once. Bulk tissue was left unsorted, and RNA and DNA were co-extracted from 20-30 mg of it.

Specimen: tumor-adjacent normal liver tissue. This TCR came from a man aged 35 to 55 with primary liver carcinoma and hepatitis B virus infection. The V and J genes are TRBV6-4 and TRBJ2-1; the match to TRBD2 covers 7 bases. The CDR3 coding sequence is TGTGCCAGCAGTTACTCAGTGGGAGGGAATGAGCAGTTCTTT. Its translation is CASSYSVGGNEQFF.